The source of this T cell receptor beta chain is a study of blood T cell repertoires in COVID-19. Study in general: Researchers got acute and convalescent COVID-19 samples from the United States, Italy and Spain. Nucleic acid was either cDNA or gDNA, and it came from T cells, B-cell-depleted T cells, or PBMCs.

Assay used: immunoSEQ multiplex PCR; TCRdb lists only in-frame clones, some missing. The data contain fewer than 250,000 clones, around four fifths of them singletons. The germline gives CDR1 LGHNT, CDR2 FRNRAP. Trimming pared 5 bases from V and 9 bases from J, leaving 14 bases between. CDR3 length equals 13 residues. This chain connects TRBV12-5 to TRBJ2-1, with D hard to call. The TCR sequence derives from a woman aged 60-75 years with active or convalescent COVID-19. Sample: peripheral blood. The CDR3 reads CASGPSSVGEQFF. The DNA for the CDR3 is TGTGCTAGTGGTCCCTCCTCGGTCGGTGAGCAGTTCTTC.